The 12 T cell receptor beta chains given below trace back to one sample, sequenced in a study of cytomegalovirus exposure and HLA in healthy donors. Use of 60 Vbeta and 13 Jbeta primers characterized the PCR. The repertoire was sequenced with immunoSEQ multiplex PCR; TCRdb's copy has only in-frame clones and lacks some. The data contain 150,000 to 160,000 clones, over 65% of them singletons. Specimen: PBMCs. The receptors derive from a man aged 25-45 years in good health and CMV-seronegative.

V usage is TRBV9 and J usage is TRBJ2-5; tentatively, D is TRBD2 (6 bases). Trimming took 7 bases from V and 5 from J, leaving 18 bases between them. The CDR3 is 14 amino acids. Germline-derived CDR1 and CDR2 are SGDLS and YYNGEE. This chain's CDR3 is CASAGLAMGETQYF. Here the CDR3 DNA reads TGTGCCAGCGCGGGGCTAGCGATGGGGGAGACCCAGTACTTC.

V and J are TRBV7-9 and TRBJ2-1; the match to TRBD2 covers 7 bases. V shed 5 bases, J shed 2 bases, and the junction held 9 bases outside the gene matches. The germline V gene has CDR1 SEHNR and CDR2 FQNEAQ (reference sequence). This CDR3 spans 16 amino acids. The CDR3 bases are TGTGCCAGCAGCCCAAGAGGCGGGGGTCCCTACAATGAGCAGTTCTTC. As protein: CASSPRGGGPYNEQFF.

V is TRBV28 and J is TRBJ1-3, with D maybe TRBD1 (6 bases). Germline V gene lookup returns CDR1 MDHEN and CDR2 SYDVKM. V dropped 6 bases and J dropped 0 bases, with 12 bases sitting between them. CDR3 length: 15 residues. The CDR3 protein is CASRADRSSGNTIYF. CDR3 DNA: TGTGCCAGCAGAGCCGACAGGAGCTCTGGAAACACCATATATTTT.

The genes are TRBV6-1 and TRBJ1-1; TRBD1 is a possible D gene (6 bases). Germline V gene lookup returns CDR1 MNHNS and CDR2 SASEGT. The V end was cut by 5 bases, the J end by 10 bases, with 20 bases between. This CDR3 contains 14 residues. CDR3 region: CASSSRSTGMGAFF. In DNA, the CDR3 is TGTGCCAGCAGTTCTCGTTCGACAGGTATGGGAGCTTTCTTT.

This chain joins TRBV27 and TRBJ2-5; TRBD2 aligns across 9 bases. The V gene's germline CDR1 is MNHEY and CDR2 SMNVEV (reference sequence). There are 16 residues in the CDR3. Trimming took 0 bases from V and 1 from J; bases not matched to a gene: 3. Written as DNA, the CDR3 is TGTGCCAGCAGTTTATCCCTAGCGGGGTTCCAAGAGACCCAGTACTTC. It codes for CASSLSLAGFQETQYF.

This sequence joins TRBV7-6 and TRBJ2-5; 10 bases align to TRBD1. The CDR3 has 14 residues. CDR1 and CDR2 (germline): SGHVS, FNYEAQ. The J segment lost 5 bases and the V segment lost 5 bases, leaving 5 bases of the junction unmatched. Here the CDR3 DNA reads TGTGCCAGCAGCCCGACAGGGGGCGTGGAGACCCAGTACTTC. Translation: CASSPTGGVETQYF.

This chain uses TRBV28 with TRBJ2-2; 7 bases are shared with TRBD1. Germline CDR1 is MDHEN and CDR2 is SYDVKM. Trimming at V came to 6 bases and at J to 4 bases, leaving 14 bases not matched to a gene. CDR3 length: 17 residues. CDR3 protein: CASRHYSTGSRTGELFF. Here the CDR3 DNA reads TGTGCCAGCAGGCATTATTCGACAGGGAGTCGCACCGGGGAGCTGTTTTTT.

This sequence joins TRBV7-8 and TRBJ1-2; D might be TRBD1 (5 bases). This CDR3 spans 15 amino acids. Trimming took off 1 base at V and 3 bases at J, with 12 bases between the two ends. Germline V gene data show CDR1 as SGHVS and CDR2 as FQNEAQ. The CDR3 nucleotides read TGTGCCAGCAGCTTAGATCGAGGCAGGGACTATGGCTACACCTTC. This codes for CASSLDRGRDYGYTF.

The CDR3 loop reads CASSESGGGEQFF. For the CDR3, the DNA is TGTGCCAGCAGTGAATCCGGGGGGGGTGAGCAGTTCTTC. The chain is built from TRBV25-1 and TRBJ2-1; 8 nucleotides line up with TRBD2. Germline trimming cut 1 base from V and 9 bases from J; bases unmatched to any gene: 2. Per the germline V gene, CDR1 is MGHDK and CDR2 is SYGVNS. The CDR3 runs 13 residues.

This chain uses TRBV5-1 with TRBJ2-2, with 7 bases aligning to TRBD1. The CDR3 consists of 19 residues. Trimming cost V 3 bases and J 1 base; bases outside gene matches: 15. Germline V lookup: CDR1 SGHRS, CDR2 YFSETQ. The CDR3 nucleotides are TGCGCCAGCAGCTGGAGGACAGGCCGCACGCTACTGAACACCGGGGAGCTGTTTTTT. Residues: CASSWRTGRTLLNTGELFF.

V gene TRBV29-1 combines with J gene TRBJ2-3, with 8 bases that match TRBD1. Per germline, CDR1 SQVTM and CDR2 ANQGSEA. V trimming: 0 bases; J trimming: 5 bases; junction bases outside the gene matches: 10. The CDR3 sequence is 16 residues long. Here the CDR3 reads CSVEEWTGSAKDTQYF. The CDR3 coding sequence is TGCAGCGTTGAAGAGTGGACAGGGAGTGCGAAAGATACGCAGTATTTT.

The chain carries TRBV7-6 and TRBJ2-2; tentatively, D is TRBD1 (6 bases). The V gene's germline CDR1 is SGHVS and CDR2 FNYEAQ. Trimming stripped 3 bases from V and 0 bases from J, with 11 bases between. This CDR3 comprises 16 residues. CDR3 sequence: CASSFKGTSNTGELFF. DNA for the CDR3: TGTGCCAGCAGCTTCAAGGGGACATCGAACACCGGGGAGCTGTTTTTT.